Listed here are 26 T cell receptor beta chains from one sample, sequenced in a study of neurological immune-mediated disorders (dated by TCRdb to about 2019). The library relied on 5' RACE. Sequencer: Illumina HiSeq 2500. TCRdb cleaned the public reads at Q25 with fastp, built clones with MiXCR and kept in-frame beta chains. Rows with one shared CDR3 protein collapse into an entry with the most common genes and DNA. A total of approximately 30,000 distinct CDR3 sequences appear in this sample, approximately 5% of them only once. Of the sample, around 2% falls within the top ten clones. The sample taken for sequencing was CD4+ T cells from blood. All receptors derive from a woman aged 50 to 60 in good health.

This clonotype was found many times. The genes are TRBV7-3 and TRBJ2-3; 7 bases fit TRBD2. Trimming took 1 base from V and 2 from J; bases not matched to a gene: 6. Germline V CDR1 and CDR2: SGHTA, FQGTGA. CDR3 length: 16 amino acids. CDR3 bases: TGTGCCAGCAGCTTAATGGGGACTACCCCCACAGATACGCAGTATTTT. This gives the protein CASSLMGTTPTDTQYF.

This clonotype showed up many times. The CDR3 DNA sequence: TGCAGTGCTAGAGATCGACGAGGCTCGAACTATGGCTACACCTTC. Translating it yields CSARDRRGSNYGYTF. The chain joins TRBV20-1 to TRBJ1-2; D gene unclear. The CDR3 has 15 amino acids. Trimming took 0 bases from V and 2 from J, leaving 13 bases between them. Germline V CDR1 and CDR2: DFQATT, SNEGSKA (reference sequence).

This clonotype was detected many times. J is TRBJ1-6 and V is TRBV2, with 7 bases lining up with TRBD1. V lost 6 bases to trimming and J lost 3 bases; unmatched junction nucleotides: 5. This CDR3 region has 15 residues. Per germline, CDR1 SNHLY and CDR2 FYNNEI. The CDR3 loop is CASRSTGNYNSPLHF. As DNA, the CDR3 is TGTGCCAGCAGGTCGACAGGGAACTATAATTCACCCCTCCACTTT.

This clonotype was recorded at least ten times. The chain joins TRBV5-1 to TRBJ1-2; D not certain. Between the trimmed V and J ends, which lost 5 bases and 6 bases, there was a span of 20 bases. CDR1 SGHRS and CDR2 YFSETQ come from the germline V gene. CDR3 length: 15 residues. The CDR3 bases are TGCGCCAGCAGGAAGGGTGGCTTCCCGGCGGATGGCTACACCTTC. Amino acid sequence: CASRKGGFPADGYTF.

The chain has TRBV27 and TRBJ1-5; D gene uncertain. Germline V gives CDR1 MNHEY, CDR2 SMNVEV (reference sequence). V lost 3 bases and J lost 3, with 9 bases in between. The CDR3 runs to 14 residues. The CDR3 here is CASSLAQSNQPQHF. CDR3 in DNA: TGTGCCAGCAGTTTGGCACAGTCCAATCAGCCCCAGCATTTT.

In its sample, this clonotype was seen many times. The chain joins TRBV20-1 to TRBJ2-7; 9 nucleotides match TRBD2. The CDR3 loop spans 16 amino acids. Losses at the gene ends were 0 bases for V and 0 bases for J; bases not matched to a gene: 6. Germline CDR1 DFQATT, CDR2 SNEGSKA (reference sequence). The CDR3 region has the DNA TGCAGTGCTAGAGATCCTGCGGGGGGGACCTCCTACGAGCAGTACTTC. As protein: CSARDPAGGTSYEQYF.

This clonotype has a handful of counts. The V and J genes are TRBV18 and TRBJ2-1; 9 bases fit TRBD1. The trim removed 2 bases at V and 9 bases at J, leaving 11 bases unmatched. Germline V gives CDR1 KGHSH, CDR2 LQKENI. The CDR3 length is 16 residues. CDR3 DNA sequence: TGTGCCAGCTCACCAAGACAGGGGGTCACGTCTGGTGAGCAGTTCTTC. Its translation: CASSPRQGVTSGEQFF. Based on the CDR3 plus reference TRBV18 and TRBJ2-1, the full variable domain is NAGVMQNPRHLVRRRGQEARLRCSPMKGHSHVYWYRQLPEEGLKFMVYLQKENIIDESGMPKERFSAEFPKEGPSILRIQQVVRGDSAAYFCASSPRQGVTSGEQFFGPGTRLTVL.

This clonotype showed up many times. V and J are TRBV24-1 and TRBJ2-1, with 7 positions matching TRBD2. This CDR3 is 16 amino acids long. The V gene's germline CDR1 is KGHDR and CDR2 SFDVKD. The trim removed 1 base at V and 8 bases at J, leaving 10 bases unmatched. DNA of the CDR3: TGTGCCACCAGTGATTTAAGTTTCGGGGGGAGCGATGAGCAGTTCTTC. It is translated as CATSDLSFGGSDEQFF.

The sample holds many counts of this clonotype. The chain is built from TRBV10-1 and TRBJ2-7; D gene uncertain. V lost 5 bases and J lost 2, with 13 bases in between. Germline loops: CDR1 WNHNN, CDR2 SYGVQD (reference sequence). The CDR3 is made up of 14 amino acids. The CDR3: CASSSGQLPYEQYF. The CDR3 DNA reads TGCGCCAGCAGTTCGGGCCAACTCCCCTACGAGCAGTACTTC.

The chain links TRBV20-1 to TRBJ2-7; D remains unclear. V was shortened by 6 bases and J by 1 base, with 13 bases between the two germline ends. The CDR3 extends over 13 amino acids. CDR1 DFQATT and CDR2 SNEGSKA come from the germline V gene (reference sequence). Here the CDR3 reads CSASRLVSYEQYF. In DNA form, the CDR3 reads TGCAGTGCCTCCCGACTCGTTTCCTACGAGCAGTACTTC.

This clonotype has at least ten counts. CDR3 in DNA: TGTGCCAGCAGCCTCCTGAATGAGCAGTTCTTC. This sequence encodes CASSLLNEQFF. The V gene is TRBV6-2 or TRBV6-3, the J gene TRBJ2-1; no firm D call. CDR1 is MNHEY, CDR2 SVGEGT, per germline. This CDR3 has 11 amino acids. Trimming removed 6 bases from V and 7 bases from J, with 7 bases in between.

Only a few counts were recorded for this clonotype. The V gene is TRBV18, the J gene TRBJ1-5; possibly TRBD1 for D (5 bases). This CDR3 contains 14 residues. The V gene lost 5 bases and the J gene lost 3 bases, with 11 bases spanning the gap. The germline CDR1 and CDR2 sequences are KGHSH and LQKENI. The DNA for the CDR3 is TGTGCCAGCTCAACTGAGGGGAACAATCAGCCCCAGCATTTT. This codes for CASSTEGNNQPQHF.

This clonotype was picked up many times. The J gene is TRBJ2-1, the V gene TRBV28, with 9 positions matching TRBD1. CDR1 is MDHEN and CDR2 is SYDVKM in the germline V gene. Germline trimming cut 7 bases from V and 7 bases from J; bases unmatched to any gene: 2. This CDR3 has 12 residues. The CDR3 region is CASTQGANEQFF. The CDR3, as DNA: TGTGCCAGCACACAGGGGGCTAATGAGCAGTTCTTC.

This clonotype was counted ten times or more. The rearrangement links TRBV7-2 to TRBJ2-5; unclear D gene. Trimming removed 2 bases from V and 4 bases from J, with 8 bases in between. The CDR3 is 13 amino acids. Germline V gives CDR1 SGHTA, CDR2 FQGNSA. DNA of the CDR3: TGTGCCAGCAGCTTACGTACGGGAGAGACCCAGTACTTC. Translating it yields CASSLRTGETQYF.

This clonotype occurred many times. V and J are TRBV5-1 and TRBJ2-5; D possibly matches TRBD1 or TRBD2 (5 bases each). Trimming cost V 4 bases and J 3 bases, with 16 bases left between them. The CDR3 has 15 residues. The germline V gene has CDR1 SGHRS and CDR2 YFSETQ. DNA for the CDR3: TGCGCCAGCAGCCTGGGGACCCTAAGCAAAGAGACCCAGTACTTC. It translates to CASSLGTLSKETQYF.

The table lists this clonotype with a few counts. The V and J genes are TRBV5-4 and TRBJ2-7, with D possibly TRBD2 on 6 matching bases. Trimming removed 0 bases from V and 3 bases from J, with 13 bases in between. Germline V CDR1 and CDR2: SGHNT, YYREEE (reference sequence). The CDR3 contains 15 residues. CDR3 in amino acids: CASSLVKGGLYEQYF. For the CDR3, the DNA is TGTGCCAGCAGCTTGGTGAAGGGAGGACTCTACGAGCAGTACTTC.

This clonotype was counted many times. V usage is TRBV6-2 or TRBV6-3 and J usage is TRBJ2-4; possible D gene TRBD2, 5 bases. CDR1 is MNHEY, CDR2 SVGEGT, per germline. The V and J ends lost 2 bases and 0 bases respectively, with 11 bases between them. This CDR3 comprises 16 residues. The CDR3 is CASSYTAGLAKNIQYF. The CDR3 nucleotides read TGTGCCAGCAGTTACACGGCAGGACTAGCCAAAAACATTCAGTACTTC.

This clonotype was observed many times. The rearrangement links TRBV10-3 to TRBJ1-1; D uncertain. This CDR3 has 12 amino acids. Germline-derived CDR1 and CDR2 are ENHRY and SYGVKD. The V end was cut by 8 bases, the J end by 4 bases, with 11 bases between. The CDR3 protein is CAIEVLGTEAFF. The CDR3 region has the DNA TGTGCCATCGAGGTGTTGGGCACTGAAGCTTTCTTT.

This clonotype came up many times. The chain has TRBV7-8 and TRBJ2-1; D perhaps matches TRBD2 (7 bases). The CDR3 has 18 residues. The V and J ends lost 0 bases and 7 bases respectively, with 22 bases between them. Germline CDR1 SGHVS, CDR2 FQNEAQ. Here the CDR3 reads CASSLARVGGAQGNEQFF. Written as DNA, the CDR3 is TGTGCCAGCAGCTTAGCGCGGGTGGGGGGGGCTCAAGGGAATGAGCAGTTCTTC.

This clonotype was counted ten times or more. The genes are TRBV6-2 or TRBV6-3 and TRBJ2-1, with D perhaps TRBD2 (6 bases). The length of the CDR3 is 11 residues. V shed 4 bases and J shed 10 bases, with 8 bases lying between them. The germline CDR1 and CDR2 sequences are MNHEY and SVGEGT. The CDR3 nucleotides read TGTGCCAGCAGTTCGACTAGGGAGCAGTTCTTC. Encoded protein: CASSSTREQFF.

This clonotype appeared many times. The rearrangement links TRBV29-1 to TRBJ2-1; no firm D call. The CDR3 consists of 10 residues. The V end was cut by 7 bases, the J end by 5 bases, with 6 bases between. Germline CDR1 SQVTM, CDR2 ANQGSEA. The CDR3 DNA sequence: TGCAGCGCCCTCCACAATGAGCAGTTCTTC. This sequence encodes CSALHNEQFF.

This clonotype was seen repeatedly, ten times or more. This chain uses TRBV5-1 with TRBJ1-5; no definite D call. The V and J ends lost 0 bases and 2 bases respectively, with 9 bases between them. The length of the CDR3 is 15 residues. CDR1 and CDR2 (germline): SGHRS, YFSETQ. CDR3 region: CASSLAGLGNQPQHF. The DNA for the CDR3 is TGCGCCAGCAGCTTGGCGGGATTGGGCAATCAGCCCCAGCATTTT.

This clonotype was observed at least ten times. This chain joins TRBV7-9 and TRBJ1-1; D gene ambiguous. Trimming took off 4 bases at V and 11 bases at J, with 14 bases between the two ends. Germline CDR1 is SEHNR and CDR2 is FQNEAQ (reference sequence). This CDR3 has 12 residues. Written as DNA, the CDR3 is TGTGCCAGCAGCTCCCCAGCGCCCCTGGCTTTCTTT. Protein product: CASSSPAPLAFF.

There are many counts of this clonotype. The V call is TRBV6-5, the J call TRBJ2-4; D may be TRBD1 (7 bases). This CDR3 comprises 12 residues. The V gene's germline CDR1 is MNHEY and CDR2 SVGAGI. V was clipped by 6 bases and J by 13 bases, with 16 bases between them. DNA of the CDR3: TGTGCCAGCAGAGGGGGGACAGCTACCCAGTACTTC. It codes for CASRGGTATQYF.

By sample fraction, this clonotype is medium-sized. This chain connects TRBV12-3 or TRBV12-4 to TRBJ1-2; TRBD1 matches at 9 bases. V lost 6 bases to trimming and J lost 4 bases; unmatched junction nucleotides: 3. The CDR3 runs to 13 residues. Written as DNA, the CDR3 is TGTGCCAGCAGCTTGGGACAGGGCTATGGCTACACCTTC. Translating it yields CASSLGQGYGYTF.

The table lists this clonotype with many counts. The chain combines TRBV20-1 with TRBJ1-6; D remains ambiguous. The CDR3 contains 16 residues. V gave up 0 bases and J gave up 6 bases, with 15 bases separating them. Germline CDR1 is DFQATT and CDR2 is SNEGSKA (reference sequence). CDR3 loop: CSARDPSDGPNSPLHF. CDR3 nucleotide sequence: TGCAGTGCTAGAGATCCTTCAGACGGCCCTAATTCACCCCTCCACTTT.